Here is one T cell receptor beta chain with its context. Trimming left V 7 bases short and J 1 base short, with 17 bases between. CDR3 size: 17 residues. The germline V gene has CDR1 WSHSY and CDR2 SAAADI. The data belong to a study of blood T cell repertoires in COVID-19. In the study overall: The United States, Italy and Spain supplied acute and convalescent COVID-19 samples. PBMCs, B-cell-depleted T cells, or T cells were the source of the cDNA or gDNA that made up the material.

In the study's own analysis: Estimation of nucleated cell counts was performed using reference gene primer amplification. Assay: immunoSEQ multiplex PCR; the TCRdb copy retains only in-frame clones and omits some. V and J calls and clone size are copied from that table; D and trimming were computed from the DNA. The sample holds approximately 270,000 clones; under 90% are singletons and the top ten take 2% to 2.5%. The clonotype was recovered from a man aged 45-60 years with acute or convalescent COVID-19. The V and J genes are TRBV10-2 and TRBJ1-6; TRBD1 might be the D (6 bases). Sample: peripheral blood. The CDR3 nucleotides are TGCGCCAGCATCTGGGGCCCAGGGGCGTCCTATAATTCACCCCTCCACTTT. As protein: CASIWGPGASYNSPLHF.